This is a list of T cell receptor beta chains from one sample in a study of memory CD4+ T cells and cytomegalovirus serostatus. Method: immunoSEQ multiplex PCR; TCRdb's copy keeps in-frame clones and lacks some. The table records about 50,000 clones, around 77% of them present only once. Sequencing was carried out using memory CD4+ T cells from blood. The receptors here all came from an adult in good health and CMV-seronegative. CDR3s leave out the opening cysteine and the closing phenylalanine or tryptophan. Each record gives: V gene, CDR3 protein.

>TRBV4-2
ASSQEVRTDTQY
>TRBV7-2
ASSSQGGSGYT
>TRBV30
AWGGTSGGTYNEQF
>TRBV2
ASSYGQGATDTQY
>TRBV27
ASSFEAGAYNEQF
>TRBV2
ASRGTGGPGNTIY
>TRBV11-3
ASSTAVDSPLH
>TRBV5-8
ASSLGVRTGGNEQF
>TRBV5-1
ASSLPDPTEKLF
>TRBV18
ASSPPVGQAYQETQY
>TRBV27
ASSFGSPGGETQY
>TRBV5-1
ASSLSRTSGLGTDTQY
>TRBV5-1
ASSLRVGGRNEQY
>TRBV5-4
ASSLDRDTQY
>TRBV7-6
ASSLGGLVNTDTQY
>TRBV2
ASISDGTGGRQPQH
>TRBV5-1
ASSLNSGGGTDTQY
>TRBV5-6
ASSFGTPSNSPLH
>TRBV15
ATSRELSGNTIY
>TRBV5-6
ASRGAGYT
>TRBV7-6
ASSLSGNEQY
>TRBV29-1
SVRTSGTGELF
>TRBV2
ASSGTGINTGELF
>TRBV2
ASRFDIVSEKLF
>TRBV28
ASRPGANTDTQY